Listed below are T cell receptor beta chains from one sample, sequenced in a study of cytomegalovirus exposure and HLA in healthy donors. Measured with immunoSEQ multiplex PCR; TCRdb has only the in-frame clones, and not every one. The sample includes some 95,000 clones, about two thirds of them seen just once. Sequencing input: PBMCs. The receptors were gathered from a female donor in good health and CMV-seronegative. The CDR3 runs from the conserved cysteine through the conserved F or W. Fields, in order: D gene, clone size, V gene, J gene, CDR3 protein, CDR3 DNA. D genes are given only for firm matches. The size field is filled for only some rows; it gives once, few, many or a size class.

-,-,TRBV7-6,TRBJ1-4,CASSFRIGNEKLFF,TGTGCCAGCAGCTTCAGGATCGGTAATGAAAAACTGTTTTTT
-,-,TRBV9,TRBJ1-4,CASSGGWGSNEKLFF,TGTGCCAGCTCGGGGGGATGGGGGTCTAATGAAAAACTGTTTTTT
-,-,TRBV2,TRBJ1-1,CASRRGGAIGMNTEAFF,TGTGCCAGCAGGAGGGGGGGGGCGATTGGGATGAACACTGAAGCTTTCTTT
-,-,TRBV28,TRBJ2-3,CASSLLKQGPDTQYF,TGTGCCAGCAGTTTATTGAAACAGGGCCCAGATACGCAGTATTTT
-,-,TRBV6-1,TRBJ1-1,CASSEDEGTTEAFF,TGTGCCAGCAGTGAAGACGAGGGTACCACTGAAGCTTTCTTT
TRBD1,once,TRBV29-1,TRBJ1-4,CSVKQGADEKLFF,TGCAGCGTGAAACAGGGGGCGGATGAAAAACTGTTTTTT
-,once,TRBV10-2,TRBJ1-1,CASSVPGNTEAFF,TGCGCCAGCAGTGTCCCAGGGAACACTGAAGCTTTCTTT
TRBD1,-,TRBV7-7,TRBJ1-4,CASSLKQGADEKLFF,TGTGCTAGCAGCTTAAAGCAGGGGGCGGATGAAAAACTGTTTTTT
-,-,TRBV4-1,TRBJ1-4,CASSQDFTNEKLFF,TGCGCCAGCAGCCAAGATTTTACAAATGAAAAACTGTTTTTT
TRBD1,-,TRBV30,TRBJ1-5,CAWSVGQGAGQPQHF,TGTGCCTGGAGTGTAGGGCAGGGGGCAGGTCAGCCCCAGCATTTT
-,-,TRBV19,TRBJ2-5,CASSIVYLATGAQYF,TGTGCCAGTAGTATAGTATATCTAGCGACCGGGGCCCAGTACTTC
-,-,TRBV2,TRBJ1-5,CASDSTGNQPQHF,TGTGCCAGCGACTCGACGGGCAATCAGCCCCAGCATTTT
TRBD2,-,TRBV7-2,TRBJ2-7,CASSSTSGATYEQYF,TGTGCCAGCAGTTCAACCAGCGGGGCAACCTACGAGCAGTACTTC
TRBD2,-,TRBV27,TRBJ2-7,CASSLQLAGHYEQYF,TGTGCCAGCAGTTTACAACTAGCGGGGCACTACGAGCAGTACTTC
TRBD1,-,TRBV4-1,TRBJ2-7,CASSHRTGEIHEQYF,TGCGCCAGCAGCCACCGGACAGGGGAGATCCACGAGCAGTACTTC
-,-,TRBV6-1,TRBJ2-2,CASSAMGRAVGELFF,TGTGCCAGCAGCGCGATGGGCAGGGCTGTCGGGGAGCTGTTTTTT
TRBD2,-,TRBV4-3,TRBJ2-1,CASSDGGGAGRTYNEQFF,TGCGCCAGCAGCGACGGCGGGGGGGCCGGGAGGACCTACAATGAGCAGTTCTTC
-,few,TRBV7-9,TRBJ2-3,CASSLDLSGGTDTQYF,TGTGCCAGCAGCTTAGATTTGAGCGGAGGCACAGATACGCAGTATTTT
-,once,TRBV5-4,TRBJ2-6,CASSPYGVSGANVLTF,TGTGCCAGCAGCCCGTACGGGGTCTCTGGGGCCAACGTCCTGACTTTC
TRBD1,-,TRBV27,TRBJ1-1,CASSLGTANTEAFF,TGTGCCAGCAGTTTAGGGACAGCCAACACTGAAGCTTTCTTT
-,-,TRBV5-6,TRBJ2-7,CASSLNREKYF,TGTGCCAGCAGCTTGAACAGGGAGAAGTACTTC
TRBD1,-,TRBV7-9,TRBJ2-3,CASSSPGTADGHRQYF,TGTGCCAGCAGCTCCCCTGGGACAGCAGATGGACACCGCCAGTATTTT
-,-,TRBV9,TRBJ2-3,CASSAQWDTQYF,TGTGCCAGCAGCGCCCAGTGGGATACGCAGTATTTT
-,-,TRBV6-5,TRBJ2-3,CASIKGDTQYF,TGTGCCAGCATCAAGGGGGATACGCAGTATTTT
-,-,TRBV29-1,TRBJ2-7,CSVGTYEQYF,TGCAGCGTTGGAACCTACGAGCAATACTTC
TRBD2,few,TRBV5-4,TRBJ2-7,CASSSGLAGYEQYF,TGTGCCAGCAGCTCAGGACTAGCGGGATACGAGCAGTACTTC
TRBD2,once,TRBV6-6,TRBJ2-1,CASRKLAGGDNEQFF,TGTGCCAGCAGAAAACTAGCGGGAGGGGACAATGAGCAGTTCTTC
TRBD2,few,TRBV18,TRBJ2-5,CASSPLAGENLQETQYF,TGTGCCAGCTCACCCTTAGCGGGAGAAAACCTCCAAGAGACCCAGTACTTC
-,-,TRBV5-6,TRBJ2-7,CASSFGTFYEQYF,TGTGCCAGCAGCTTCGGGACATTCTACGAGCAGTACTTC
TRBD1,-,TRBV10-1,TRBJ1-1,CASSGRDRLNTEAFF,TGCGCCAGCAGTGGGAGGGACAGATTAAACACTGAAGCTTTCTTT
TRBD1,-,TRBV6-5,TRBJ1-1,CASSYHPQGRYTEAFF,TGTGCCAGCAGTTACCACCCACAGGGGAGGTACACTGAAGCTTTCTTT
TRBD2,-,TRBV5-4,TRBJ2-1,CASSPWTSGRGDNEQFF,TGTGCCAGCAGCCCCTGGACTAGCGGGAGGGGCGACAATGAGCAGTTCTTC
TRBD2,once,TRBV9,TRBJ2-1,CASSAGTRISNEQFF,TGTGCCAGCAGCGCCGGGACTAGAATTAGCAATGAGCAGTTCTTC
TRBD2,-,TRBV29-1,TRBJ2-3,CSAKRTSGFTDTQYF,TGCAGCGCAAAGAGGACTAGCGGATTCACAGATACGCAGTATTTT
TRBD2,medium-sized,TRBV11-2,TRBJ2-3,CASSPRAGGLHTQYF,TGTGCCAGCAGCCCGAGAGCGGGAGGGTTACATACGCAGTATTTT
TRBD1,few,TRBV2,TRBJ1-2,CASSPQGARFGYTF,TGTGCCAGCAGTCCCCAGGGGGCCAGATTCGGCTACACCTTC
TRBD2,-,TRBV6-6,TRBJ2-1,CASRPSRTSNEQFF,TGTGCCAGCAGACCCTCCCGGACTAGCAATGAGCAGTTCTTC
TRBD1,few,TRBV19,TRBJ1-1,CASSSTGGTEAFF,TGTGCCAGTAGTTCAACAGGGGGCACTGAAGCTTTCTTT
-,-,TRBV30,TRBJ1-2,CAWSVQDHYGYTF,TGTGCCTGGAGTGTACAGGACCACTATGGCTACACCTTC
-,-,TRBV5-8,TRBJ2-2,CASSLYQGNTGELFF,TGTGCCAGCAGCTTGTACCAGGGCAACACCGGGGAGCTGTTTTTT
-,-,TRBV20-1,TRBJ2-7,CSARQGPEQYF,TGCAGTGCTAGACAGGGCCCCGAGCAGTACTTC
-,once,TRBV30,TRBJ1-4,CAWKLSEKLFF,TGTGCCTGGAAACTTAGTGAAAAACTGTTTTTT
TRBD1,-,TRBV5-5,TRBJ1-2,CASSITGAPNYGYTF,TGTGCCAGCAGCATTACAGGGGCCCCAAACTATGGCTACACCTTC
TRBD2,-,TRBV6-5,TRBJ2-1,CASSSLLAGRTVEQFF,TGTGCCAGCAGTTCCCTCTTAGCGGGGAGAACGGTTGAGCAGTTCTTC
TRBD2,-,TRBV19,TRBJ2-7,CASSTSSGGVSKIPYEQYF,TGTGCCAGTAGTACCTCGAGCGGGGGAGTAAGTAAAATACCTTACGAGCAGTACTTC
-,-,TRBV2,TRBJ1-3,CASSEHRSSGNTIYF,TGTGCCAGCAGTGAACACAGGAGCTCTGGAAACACCATATATTTT